The next 6 T cell receptor beta chains were all read from a single sample in a study of T cells in Graves' hyperthyroidism and ophthalmopathy. TCR beta CDR3 sequences were amplified from RNA transcripts. First-round RT-PCR targeting the TCR CDR3 was performed with the HTBI primer set. TCRdb itself ran the multiplex PCR reads through MiXCR, one entry per CDR3 protein. The data contain around 420,000 distinct CDR3 sequences, around 15% of them singletons. Sequenced material: blood. The receptors originated from a woman between 18 and 30 years old with Graves' hyperthyroidism.

This sequence joins TRBV19 and TRBJ2-7; tentatively, D is TRBD2 (5 bases). V lost 2 bases and J lost 6, with 14 bases in between. CDR3 length equals 14 residues. Germline V gives CDR1 LNHDA, CDR2 SQIVND (reference sequence). In nucleotides, the CDR3 is TGTGCCAGTAGTATAAGCGGAACCTACAGCGAGCAGTACTTC. Protein: CASSISGTYSEQYF.

This clonotype has ten or more counts. This rearrangement joins TRBV7-3 to TRBJ2-1, with D perhaps matching TRBD2 (5 bases). The CDR3 is 14 amino acids. In germline, CDR1 is SGHTA, CDR2 FQGTGA. Deletions cut 2 bases from V and 7 bases from J, with 12 bases between. The CDR3 sequence: CASSLFTRGNEQFF. The CDR3 DNA follows: TGTGCCAGCAGCTTATTTACTCGGGGTAATGAGCAGTTCTTC.

Many counts were recorded for this clonotype. This chain joins TRBV6-4 and TRBJ2-2; 9 bases are a match to TRBD1. Germline V gene lookup returns CDR1 MRHNA and CDR2 SNTAGT. The CDR3 is 15 residues long. The J segment lost 7 bases and the V segment lost 3 bases, leaving 6 bases of the junction unmatched. CDR3 in amino acids: CASSEVGQGNGELFF. DNA of the CDR3: TGTGCCAGCAGTGAAGTCGGACAGGGGAACGGGGAGCTGTTTTTT.

This clonotype has at least ten counts. The rearrangement links TRBV7-8 to TRBJ2-1; possibly TRBD2 for D (5 bases). The CDR3 contains 16 residues. Trimming removed 0 bases from V and 3 bases from J, with 12 bases in between. Germline lookup yields CDR1 SGHVS and CDR2 FQNEAQ. The CDR3 DNA sequence: TGTGCCAGCAGCTTAGCCGGGAAGCCCTTCTACAATGAGCAGTTCTTC. This translates into CASSLAGKPFYNEQFF. Complete variable domain (other parts from reference TRBV7-8 and TRBJ2-1): GAGVSQSPRYKVAKRGQDVALRCDPISGHVSLFWYQQALGQGPEFLTYFQNEAQLDKSGLPSDRFFAERPEGSVSTLKIQRTQQEDSAVYLCASSLAGKPFYNEQFFGPGTRLTVL.

In this sample, this clonotype turned up a few times. The CDR3 is CASGERDPKYEQYF. The CDR3 nucleotides read TGTGCCAGCGGAGAGAGGGACCCTAAATACGAGCAGTACTTC. This chain connects TRBV5-6 to TRBJ2-7; D tentatively reads TRBD1 or TRBD2 (5 bases each). Trimming cost V 7 bases and J 4 bases, with 18 bases left between them. CDR1 and CDR2 (germline): SGHDT, YYEEEE. The CDR3 covers 14 residues.

This clonotype was recorded at least ten times. V gene TRBV20-1 combines with J gene TRBJ1-1; D might be TRBD1 (5 bases). The CDR3 sequence is 12 residues long. Germline assignment: CDR1 DFQATT and CDR2 SNEGSKA (reference sequence). This CDR3 is CLEQVSNTEAFF. CDR3 DNA sequence: TGCCTTGAACAGGTGTCGAACACTGAAGCTTTCTTT.